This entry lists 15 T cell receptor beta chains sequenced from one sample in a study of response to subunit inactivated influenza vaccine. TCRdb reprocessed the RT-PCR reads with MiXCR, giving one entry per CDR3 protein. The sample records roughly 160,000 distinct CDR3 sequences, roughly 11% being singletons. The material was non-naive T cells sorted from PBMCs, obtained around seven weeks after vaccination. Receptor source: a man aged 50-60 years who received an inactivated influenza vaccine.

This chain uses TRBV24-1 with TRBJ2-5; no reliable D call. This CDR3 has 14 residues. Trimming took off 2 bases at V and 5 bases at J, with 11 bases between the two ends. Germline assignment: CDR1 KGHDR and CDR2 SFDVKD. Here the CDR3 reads CATSDSGVTETQYF. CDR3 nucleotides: TGTGCCACCAGTGATTCCGGCGTTACCGAGACCCAGTACTTC.

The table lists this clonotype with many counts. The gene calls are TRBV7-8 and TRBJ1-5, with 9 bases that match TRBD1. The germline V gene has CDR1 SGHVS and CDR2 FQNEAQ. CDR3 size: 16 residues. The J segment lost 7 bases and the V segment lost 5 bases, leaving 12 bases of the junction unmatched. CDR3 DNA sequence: TGTGCCAGCAGCCGCAGACGGGACAGGGTGCGACAGCCCCAGCATTTT. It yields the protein CASSRRRDRVRQPQHF.

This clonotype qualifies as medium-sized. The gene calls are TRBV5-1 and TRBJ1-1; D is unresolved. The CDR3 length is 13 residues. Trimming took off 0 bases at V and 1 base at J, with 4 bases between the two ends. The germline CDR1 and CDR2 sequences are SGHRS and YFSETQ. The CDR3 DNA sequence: TGCGCCAGCAGCTTGGCCCGGAACACTGAAGCTTTCTTT. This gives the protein CASSLARNTEAFF. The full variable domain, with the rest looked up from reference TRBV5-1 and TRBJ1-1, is KAGVTQTPRYLIKTRGQQVTLSCSPISGHRSVSWYQQTPGQGLQFLFEYFSETQRNKGNFPGRFSGRQFSNSRSEMNVSTLELGDSALYLCASSLARNTEAFFGQGTRLTVV.

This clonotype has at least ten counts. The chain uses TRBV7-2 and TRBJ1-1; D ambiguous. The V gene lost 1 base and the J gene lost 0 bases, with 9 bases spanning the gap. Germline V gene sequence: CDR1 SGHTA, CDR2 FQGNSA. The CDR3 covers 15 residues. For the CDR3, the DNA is TGTGCCAGCAGCTTAGTCGGCATATTGAACACTGAAGCTTTCTTT. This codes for CASSLVGILNTEAFF.

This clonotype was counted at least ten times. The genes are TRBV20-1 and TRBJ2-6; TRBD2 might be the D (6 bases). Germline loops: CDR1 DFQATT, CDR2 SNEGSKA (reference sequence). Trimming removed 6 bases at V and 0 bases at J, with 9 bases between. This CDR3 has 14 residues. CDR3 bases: TGCAGTGCGCGGGACTTCTCTGGGGCCAACGTCCTGACTTTC. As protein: CSARDFSGANVLTF.

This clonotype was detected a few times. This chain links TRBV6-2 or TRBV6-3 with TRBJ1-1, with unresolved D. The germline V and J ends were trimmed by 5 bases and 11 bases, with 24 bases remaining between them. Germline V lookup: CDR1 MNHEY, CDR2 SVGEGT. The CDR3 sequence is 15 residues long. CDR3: CASSDPWAGFVVAFF. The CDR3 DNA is TGTGCCAGCAGTGACCCCTGGGCGGGGTTTGTCGTGGCTTTCTTT.

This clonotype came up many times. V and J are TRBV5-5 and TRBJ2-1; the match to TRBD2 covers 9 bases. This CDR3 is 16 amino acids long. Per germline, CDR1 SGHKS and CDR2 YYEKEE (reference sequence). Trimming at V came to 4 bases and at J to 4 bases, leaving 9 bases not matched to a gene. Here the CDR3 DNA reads TGTGCCAGCAGCGGGGGGACTAGCCTCTCATACAATGAGCAGTTCTTC. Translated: CASSGGTSLSYNEQFF.

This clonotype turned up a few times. The CDR3 DNA reads TGTGCCAGTAGTATTTCCGTGTCAGGGAGTGGCTACACCTTC. Amino acid sequence: CASSISVSGSGYTF. The V call is TRBV19, the J call TRBJ1-2, with D maybe TRBD1 (5 bases). The germline V gene has CDR1 LNHDA and CDR2 SQIVND (reference sequence). Trimming took off 3 bases at V and 7 bases at J, with 15 bases between the two ends. The CDR3 is 14 residues long.

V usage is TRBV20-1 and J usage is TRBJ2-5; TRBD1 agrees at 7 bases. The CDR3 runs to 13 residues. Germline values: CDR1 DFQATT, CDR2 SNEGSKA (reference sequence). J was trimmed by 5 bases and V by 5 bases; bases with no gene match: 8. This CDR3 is CSASTGAWETQYF. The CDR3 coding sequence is TGCAGTGCTTCTACAGGGGCCTGGGAGACCCAGTACTTC.

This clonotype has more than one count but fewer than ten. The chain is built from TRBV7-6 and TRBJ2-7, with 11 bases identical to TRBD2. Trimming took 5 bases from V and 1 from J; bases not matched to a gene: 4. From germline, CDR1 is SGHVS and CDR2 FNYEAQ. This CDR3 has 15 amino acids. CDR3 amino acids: CASSVTSGASYEQYF. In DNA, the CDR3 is TGTGCCAGCAGCGTGACTAGCGGGGCTTCCTACGAGCAGTACTTC.

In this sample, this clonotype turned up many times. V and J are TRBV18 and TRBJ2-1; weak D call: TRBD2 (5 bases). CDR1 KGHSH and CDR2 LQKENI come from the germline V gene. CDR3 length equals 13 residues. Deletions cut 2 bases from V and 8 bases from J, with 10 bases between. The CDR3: CASSPRFGDEQFF. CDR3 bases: TGTGCCAGCTCACCAAGATTCGGGGATGAGCAGTTCTTC.

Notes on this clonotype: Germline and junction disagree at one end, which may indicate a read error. The CDR3 protein is CASSLFSGANAGELFF. CDR3 in DNA: TGTGCCAGCAGCTTGTTTTCAGGGGCGAACGCCGGGGAGCTGTTTTTT. The chain uses TRBV5-5 and TRBJ2-2; weak D call: TRBD1 (6 bases). Per the germline V gene, CDR1 is SGHKS and CDR2 is YYEKEE (reference sequence). This CDR3 is built from 16 residues. The whole variable domain, filled in from reference TRBV5-5 and TRBJ2-2, reads DAGVTQSPTHLIKTRGQQVTLRCSPISGHKSVSWYQQVLGQGPQFIFQYYEKEERGRGNFPDRFSARQFPNYSSELNVNALLLGDSALYLCASSLFSGANAGELFFGEGSRLTVL.

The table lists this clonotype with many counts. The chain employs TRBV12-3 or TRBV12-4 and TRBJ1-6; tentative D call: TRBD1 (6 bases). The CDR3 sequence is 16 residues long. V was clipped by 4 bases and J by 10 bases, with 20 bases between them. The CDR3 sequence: CASSSLGPWRGSPLHF. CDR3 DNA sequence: TGTGCCAGCAGTTCCCTAGGGCCCTGGAGGGGGTCACCCCTCCACTTT.

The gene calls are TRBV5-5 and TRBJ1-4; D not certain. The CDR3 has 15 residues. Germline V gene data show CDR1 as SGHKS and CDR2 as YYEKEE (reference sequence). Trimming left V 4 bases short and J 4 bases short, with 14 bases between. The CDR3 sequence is CASSAGGQINEKLFF. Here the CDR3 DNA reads TGTGCCAGCAGCGCAGGCGGGCAGATTAATGAAAAACTGTTTTTT.

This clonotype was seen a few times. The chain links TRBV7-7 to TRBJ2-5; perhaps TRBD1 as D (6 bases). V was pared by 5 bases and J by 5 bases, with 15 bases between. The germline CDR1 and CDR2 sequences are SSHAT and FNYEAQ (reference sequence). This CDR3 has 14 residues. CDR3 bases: TGTGCCAGCAGCGAAAGGACAGATCGGGAGACCCAGTACTTC. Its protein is CASSERTDRETQYF.